Each of the 21 T cell receptor beta chains below was sequenced from the same sample in a study of T cell responses to AZD1222 COVID-19 vaccine. Measured with immunoSEQ multiplex PCR; TCRdb has only the in-frame clones, and not every one. The repertoire consists of about 22,000 clones, with approximately 79% occurring once and the leading ten covering 40% to 55%. Material: peripheral blood, obtained on day 0 of AZD1222 vaccination. Receptors were obtained from an adult in good health.

Written as DNA, the CDR3 is TGTGCCACCGGACAGAACACTGAAGCTTTCTTT. Amino acids: CATGQNTEAFF. V and J are TRBV10-3 and TRBJ1-1, with TRBD1 as a possible D gene (5 bases). V was pared by 10 bases and J by 1 base, with 7 bases between. CDR1 is ENHRY and CDR2 is SYGVKD in the germline V gene. This CDR3 spans 11 amino acids.

This clone was found a few times. The chain combines TRBV5-5 with TRBJ2-7, with D possibly matching TRBD1 (5 bases). V was cut by 3 bases and J by 3 bases, with 16 bases left in between. The CDR3 is 15 amino acids. The germline gives CDR1 SGHKS, CDR2 YYEKEE (reference sequence). In DNA form, the CDR3 reads TGTGCCAGCAGCTCTCCTGGGGCGGAGAACTACGAGCAGTACTTC. Amino acid sequence: CASSSPGAENYEQYF.

This chain uses TRBV24-1 with TRBJ2-1, with D perhaps TRBD1 (6 bases). The CDR3 is made up of 15 amino acids. Germline V lookup: CDR1 KGHDR, CDR2 SFDVKD. The V end was cut by 4 bases, the J end by 3 bases, with 12 bases between. In nucleotides, the CDR3 is TGTGCCACCAGTGACCCACAGGGAATCTACAATGAGCAGTTCTTC. It specifies CATSDPQGIYNEQFF.

The CDR3 DNA is TGCGCCAGCAGTCAATCGGGCGCATCGTGGCATGCAGATACGCAGTATTTT. Its protein is CASSQSGASWHADTQYF. This rearrangement joins TRBV23-1 to TRBJ2-3; D unclear. TRBV23-1 is recorded as an ORF, its role being uncertain. The CDR3 sequence is 17 residues long. V dropped 0 bases and J dropped 4 bases, with 17 bases sitting between them.

This clone was seen more than once but under ten times. This chain joins TRBV7-3 and TRBJ2-2; 8 bases are a match to TRBD1. With V trimmed by 4 bases and J by 7 bases, 2 bases remained unmatched. The CDR3 contains 13 residues. CDR1 and CDR2 from the germline V gene are SGHTA and FQGTGA. In DNA form, the CDR3 reads TGTGCCAGCAGCTCGACAGGGGACGGGGAGCTGTTTTTT. It specifies CASSSTGDGELFF.

The gene calls are TRBV9 and TRBJ1-2; D gene uncertain. The CDR3 extends over 12 amino acids. Trimming shortened V by 2 bases and J by 6 bases, and 8 bases separated the two germline ends. CDR1 and CDR2 (germline): SGDLS, YYNGEE. CDR3 region: CASSVMGNGYTF. CDR3 coding DNA: TGTGCCAGCAGCGTCATGGGGAATGGCTACACCTTC.

V is TRBV6-2 or TRBV6-3 and J is TRBJ2-6; maybe TRBD1 (5 bases). This CDR3 is built from 15 residues. CDR1 is MNHEY and CDR2 is SVGEGT in the germline V gene. V was trimmed by 2 bases and J by 2 bases, leaving 7 bases between them. CDR3 sequence reads: CASSYPRAGANVLTF. The DNA for the CDR3 is TGTGCCAGCAGTTACCCCAGGGCTGGGGCCAACGTCCTGACTTTC.

The chain employs TRBV27 and TRBJ2-6, with D unclear. V dropped 6 bases and J dropped 1 base, with 10 bases sitting between them. The CDR3 runs to 15 residues. Germline V lookup: CDR1 MNHEY, CDR2 SMNVEV (reference sequence). CDR3 amino acids: CASRGVSSGANVLTF. Written as DNA, the CDR3 is TGTGCCAGCAGAGGTGTGTCTTCTGGGGCCAACGTCCTGACTTTC.

The gene calls are TRBV7-2 and TRBJ1-2; the D is unclear. The CDR3 covers 13 residues. Germline V gene lookup returns CDR1 SGHTA and CDR2 FQGNSA. Trimming pared 1 base from V and 4 bases from J, leaving 7 bases between. This CDR3 reads CASSLEAGYGYTF. The CDR3 nucleotides are TGTGCCAGCAGCTTAGAAGCAGGCTATGGCTACACCTTC.

In its sample, this clone was seen once. The CDR3 spells CASTGAGAETQYF. Here the CDR3 DNA reads TGTGCCAGCACCGGGGCAGGGGCAGAGACCCAGTACTTC. This chain connects TRBV6-5 to TRBJ2-5; D may be TRBD1 (6 bases). The germline V gene encodes CDR1 MNHEY and CDR2 SVGAGI. The V end lost 7 bases, the J end lost 4 bases, and 13 bases lay between the germline ends. The length of the CDR3 is 13 residues.

This clone was found a few times. The V call is TRBV5-6, the J call TRBJ1-4; TRBD1 aligns across 9 bases. V lost 1 base and J lost 7; bases outside the gene matches: 8. This CDR3 has 16 amino acids. CDR1 is SGHDT and CDR2 is YYEEEE in the germline V gene. The CDR3 sequence: CASSLSNRGQGEKLFF. DNA for the CDR3: TGTGCCAGCAGCTTGTCCAACAGGGGGCAGGGTGAAAAACTGTTTTTT.

The V and J genes are TRBV15 and TRBJ2-7; TRBD1 matches 10 bases. This CDR3 spans 16 amino acids. V was pared by 0 bases and J by 6 bases, with 8 bases of the junction left unmatched. CDR1 LNHNV and CDR2 YYDKDF come from the germline V gene (reference sequence). The CDR3 DNA reads as TGTGCCACCAGCAGAGAGGTCGGGACAGGGGTCAGCGAGCAGTACTTC. Amino acid sequence: CATSREVGTGVSEQYF.

V usage is TRBV6-6 and J usage is TRBJ1-4; D not certain. Germline V lookup: CDR1 MNHNY, CDR2 SVGAGI (reference sequence). Trimming shortened V by 8 bases and J by 1 base, and 11 bases separated the two germline ends. There are 14 residues in the CDR3. In DNA, the CDR3 is TGTGCCAGCTCTCGGGTACTAACTAATGAAAAACTGTTTTTT. Its protein is CASSRVLTNEKLFF.

This clone was seen a single time. The rearrangement joins TRBV28 to TRBJ2-3; a possible D gene is TRBD2 (6 bases). Per the germline V gene, CDR1 is MDHEN and CDR2 is SYDVKM. The V and J ends lost 1 base and 2 bases respectively, with 13 bases between them. The CDR3 runs to 16 residues. The CDR3: CASSLYSGVFTDTQYF. The CDR3 nucleotides are TGTGCCAGCAGTTTATATAGCGGCGTATTCACAGATACGCAGTATTTT.

This clone was counted between two and nine times. The V gene is TRBV5-4, the J gene TRBJ1-2; possible D gene TRBD1, 6 bases. In germline, CDR1 is SGHNT, CDR2 YYREEE (reference sequence). V was trimmed by 1 base and J by 4 bases, leaving 17 bases between them. The CDR3 totals 16 residues. Written as DNA, the CDR3 is TGTGCCAGCAGCTTGAGGCGGGGGGCGTTTGCCTATGGCTACACCTTC. It encodes CASSLRRGAFAYGYTF.

The J gene is TRBJ2-3, the V gene TRBV5-5, with 9 bases identical to TRBD2. The germline V gene has CDR1 SGHKS and CDR2 YYEKEE (reference sequence). CDR3 length equals 16 residues. The V segment lost 5 bases and the J segment 0 bases; nucleotides outside the gene matches: 7. This CDR3 is CASRINSGSSTDTQYF. DNA for the CDR3: TGTGCCAGCAGGATAAATAGCGGGAGCAGCACAGATACGCAGTATTTT.

The genes are TRBV14 and TRBJ2-1; D unresolved. CDR1 is SGHDN, CDR2 FVKESK, per germline. The CDR3 spans 13 residues. With 4 bases removed from V and 7 bases from J, the gap between germline ends came to 11 bases. As DNA, the CDR3 is TGTGCCAGCAGCCGGGTAGGGTGGAATGAGCAGTTCTTC. This codes for CASSRVGWNEQFF.

The chain uses TRBV24-1 and TRBJ2-3; possible D gene TRBD2, 6 bases. Germline loops: CDR1 KGHDR, CDR2 SFDVKD. The CDR3 length is 15 residues. Trimming shortened V by 5 bases and J by 1 base, and 12 bases separated the two germline ends. The CDR3 spells CATSVRGWGTDTQYF. CDR3 coding DNA: TGTGCCACCAGTGTGCGGGGTTGGGGCACAGATACGCAGTATTTT.

This clone is a singleton in its sample. The chain uses TRBV11-1 and TRBJ1-1; D is possibly TRBD1 (6 bases). The ends were cut back, 2 bases at V and 3 bases at J, with 13 bases in the middle. The CDR3 length is 15 residues. Germline V gene data show CDR1 as SGHAT and CDR2 as FQDESV (reference sequence). The CDR3 is CASSLSRGKDTEAFF. The DNA of the CDR3 is TGTGCCAGCAGCTTATCCAGGGGTAAGGACACTGAAGCTTTCTTT.

The rearrangement uses TRBV27 and TRBJ2-3; D remains unclear. The CDR3 length is 14 residues. Germline loops: CDR1 MNHEY, CDR2 SMNVEV (reference sequence). The V gene lost 5 bases and the J gene lost 4 bases, with 13 bases spanning the gap. CDR3 in amino acids: CASSQQPLPDTQYF. The CDR3 bases are TGTGCCAGCAGTCAACAGCCACTACCAGATACGCAGTATTTT.

The chain links TRBV28 to TRBJ2-7; no firm D call. The V gene's germline CDR1 is MDHEN and CDR2 SYDVKM. This CDR3 contains 11 residues. Trimming removed 5 bases from V and 7 bases from J, with 9 bases in between. CDR3 sequence (DNA): TGTGCCAGCAGTCAAAGTCGGGAGCAGTACTTC. Translation: CASSQSREQYF.